This passage covers 17 T cell receptor beta chains from one sample sequenced in a study of blood T cell repertoires in COVID-19. Some clones are missing from TCRdb's copy, which holds only in-frame ones; the method was immunoSEQ multiplex PCR. The sample consists of 300,000 to 450,000 clones, about 85% of them appearing once. The sequenced sample was peripheral blood. These TCRs come from a woman aged 18-29 years with acute or convalescent COVID-19.

This clone was observed many times. The rearrangement uses TRBV7-8 and TRBJ1-1, with 7 bases aligning to TRBD1. Unmatched junction bases numbered 10, after V lost 5 bases and J lost 4 bases. The CDR3 loop spans 15 amino acids. Germline-derived CDR1 and CDR2 are SGHVS and FQNEAQ. The CDR3 here is CASSAVGQGGTEAFF. The CDR3 DNA reads as TGTGCCAGCAGCGCTGTCGGGCAGGGGGGCACTGAAGCTTTCTTT.

V is TRBV2 and J is TRBJ2-3, with unresolved D. The V end lost 10 bases, the J end lost 1 base, and 15 bases lay between the germline ends. Germline CDR1 is SNHLY and CDR2 is FYNNEI. The CDR3 runs to 14 residues. CDR3 sequence (DNA): TGTGCCACCCAATCTCCCTTAGGCACAGATACGCAGTATTTT. Its protein is CATQSPLGTDTQYF.

This sequence joins TRBV9 and TRBJ1-6; TRBD1 might be the D (5 bases). The CDR3 covers 16 residues. V shed 4 bases and J shed 4 bases, with 15 bases lying between them. CDR1 SGDLS and CDR2 YYNGEE come from the germline V gene. The CDR3 nucleotides are TGTGCCAGCAGCCCCTTCTCCGGGGGTTATAATTCACCCCTCCACTTT. It codes for CASSPFSGGYNSPLHF.

This chain links TRBV5-1 with TRBJ2-7, with TRBD1 identical over 7 bases. With V trimmed by 0 bases and J by 4 bases, 7 bases remained unmatched. The length of the CDR3 is 15 residues. CDR1 is SGHRS, CDR2 YFSETQ, per germline. CDR3 in amino acids: CASSLGQGLGYEQYF. For the CDR3, the DNA is TGCGCCAGCAGCTTGGGACAGGGTCTAGGGTACGAGCAGTACTTC.

CDR3 amino acids: CASTTPGGPGNTIYF. CDR3 coding DNA: TGTGCCAGCACCACACCGGGGGGGCCGGGAAACACCATATATTTT. This chain connects TRBV6-5 to TRBJ1-3; D perhaps matches TRBD1 (6 bases). V lost 7 bases, J lost 4 bases, and 17 bases lay in between. Germline V gene data show CDR1 as MNHEY and CDR2 as SVGAGI. This CDR3 has 15 amino acids.

This chain connects TRBV5-4 to TRBJ1-1; D not certain. Trimming cost V 4 bases and J 1 base, with 11 bases left between them. The CDR3 is 14 residues long. Germline V gives CDR1 SGHNT, CDR2 YYREEE (reference sequence). CDR3 region: CASSTAGANTEAFF. DNA for the CDR3: TGTGCCAGCAGCACCGCGGGAGCGAACACTGAAGCTTTCTTT. The full variable domain, rest sourced from reference TRBV5-4 and TRBJ1-1, is ETGVTQSPTHLIKTRGQQVTLRCSSQSGHNTVSWYQQALGQGPQFIFQYYREEENGRGNFPPRFSGLQFPNYSSELNVNALELDDSALYLCASSTAGANTEAFFGQGTRLTVV.

The chain carries TRBV12-3 or TRBV12-4 and TRBJ1-3, with 8 bases aligning to TRBD1. Trimming took 11 bases from V and 2 from J; bases not matched to a gene: 2. CDR3 length equals 12 residues. DNA of the CDR3: TGTGCCGCACAGGGGGCTGGAAACACCATATATTTT. Translating it yields CAAQGAGNTIYF.

This clone occurred a few times. This chain links TRBV7-9 with TRBJ2-7; the D gene is possibly TRBD1 (5 bases). Trimming took 4 bases from V and 3 from J, leaving 7 bases between them. The CDR3 has 12 residues. Looked up from germline, CDR1 is SEHNR and CDR2 is FQNEAQ (reference sequence). This chain's CDR3 is CASSYDSYEQYF. As DNA, the CDR3 is TGTGCCAGCAGCTACGACAGCTACGAGCAGTACTTC. Filled out from reference TRBV7-9 and TRBJ2-7, the complete variable domain reads DTGVSQNPRHKITKRGQNVTFRCDPISEHNRLYWYRQTLGQGPEFLTYFQNEAQLEKSRLLSDRFSAERPKGSFSTLEIQRTEQGDSAMYLCASSYDSYEQYFGPGTRLTVT.

This clone was counted only a few times. The chain joins TRBV7-9 to TRBJ2-5; D may be TRBD2 (6 bases). V was pared by 3 bases and J by 2 bases, with 7 bases between. Germline assignment: CDR1 SEHNR and CDR2 FQNEAQ (reference sequence). The CDR3 extends over 13 amino acids. The CDR3 sequence is CASSFGGQETQYF. In nucleotides, the CDR3 is TGTGCCAGCAGCTTCGGGGGACAAGAGACCCAGTACTTC.

This clone has only a few counts. The chain recombines TRBV6-5 with TRBJ1-2; D uncertain. Germline V gene sequence: CDR1 MNHEY, CDR2 SVGAGI. CDR3 length: 14 amino acids. V was shortened by 6 bases and J by 4 bases, with 15 bases between the two germline ends. CDR3 coding DNA: TGTGCCAGCAGAAGCCCCTCGAGTACCTATGGCTACACCTTC. It yields the protein CASRSPSSTYGYTF.

The V call is TRBV24-1, the J call TRBJ1-5; the match to TRBD1 covers 11 bases. Germline CDR1 KGHDR, CDR2 SFDVKD. The CDR3 runs 16 residues. The junction had 6 bases not matched to a gene; V was cut back by 3 bases and J by 6 bases. The CDR3 DNA follows: TGTGCCACCAGTGATCGGACAGGGGGCGCGGGTCAGCCCCAGCATTTT. It translates to CATSDRTGGAGQPQHF.

The chain couples TRBV4-1 to TRBJ1-4; no firm D call. V was trimmed by 0 bases and J by 7 bases, leaving 15 bases between them. Germline loops: CDR1 MGHRA, CDR2 YSYEKL. This CDR3 comprises 16 residues. CDR3 amino acids: CASSQEGGPSGEKLFF. The CDR3 DNA sequence: TGCGCCAGCAGCCAAGAAGGCGGACCCAGCGGTGAAAAACTGTTTTTT.

In this sample, this clone turned up a few times. The gene calls are TRBV24-1 and TRBJ2-2; TRBD2 matches 7 bases. The trim removed 9 bases at V and 1 base at J, leaving 4 bases unmatched. CDR3 length: 14 residues. Looked up from germline, CDR1 is KGHDR and CDR2 is SFDVKD. CDR3 residues: CATRGRVNTGELFF. CDR3 DNA: TGTGCCACCCGCGGGAGAGTGAACACCGGGGAGCTGTTTTTT.

This clone was picked up one time. The chain is built from TRBV5-4 and TRBJ1-2; 11 positions agree with TRBD1. The CDR3 is 16 amino acids. J gave up 0 bases and V 4 bases, and 5 bases lay outside the gene matches. CDR1 and CDR2 (germline): SGHNT, YYREEE (reference sequence). CDR3 bases: TGTGCCAGCAGCATGGACAGGGGGCCTTCTAACTATGGCTACACCTTC. Residues: CASSMDRGPSNYGYTF.

This rearrangement joins TRBV29-1 to TRBJ2-7, with D hard to call. V dropped 6 bases and J dropped 1 base, with 10 bases sitting between them. CDR1 and CDR2 from the germline V gene are SQVTM and ANQGSEA. The CDR3 covers 12 residues. The CDR3 is CSVVGPSYEQYF. For the CDR3, the DNA is TGCAGCGTCGTGGGCCCGTCCTACGAGCAGTACTTC.

CDR3 residues: CASSQDLGAGGYTF. The CDR3 nucleotides are TGTGCCAGCAGCCAAGATCTGGGGGCTGGTGGCTACACCTTC. The chain links TRBV14 to TRBJ1-2; tentative D call: TRBD1 (6 bases). V was clipped by 0 bases and J by 7 bases, with 12 bases between them. Germline values: CDR1 SGHDN, CDR2 FVKESK. This CDR3 has 14 amino acids. The whole variable domain, filled in from reference TRBV14 and TRBJ1-2, reads EAGVTQFPSHSVIEKGQTVTLRCDPISGHDNLYWYRRVMGKEIKFLLHFVKESKQDESGMPNNRFLAERTGGTYSTLKVQPAELEDSGVYFCASSQDLGAGGYTFGSGTRLTVV.

The J gene is TRBJ1-1, the V gene TRBV30; tentatively, D is TRBD1 (6 bases). Per germline, CDR1 GTSNPN and CDR2 SVGIG (reference sequence). Trimming stripped 1 base from V and 5 bases from J, with 11 bases between. The CDR3 runs to 13 residues. In DNA form, the CDR3 reads TGTGCCTGGAGTGCCTCAGGGGTGACTGAAGCTTTCTTT. It specifies CAWSASGVTEAFF.